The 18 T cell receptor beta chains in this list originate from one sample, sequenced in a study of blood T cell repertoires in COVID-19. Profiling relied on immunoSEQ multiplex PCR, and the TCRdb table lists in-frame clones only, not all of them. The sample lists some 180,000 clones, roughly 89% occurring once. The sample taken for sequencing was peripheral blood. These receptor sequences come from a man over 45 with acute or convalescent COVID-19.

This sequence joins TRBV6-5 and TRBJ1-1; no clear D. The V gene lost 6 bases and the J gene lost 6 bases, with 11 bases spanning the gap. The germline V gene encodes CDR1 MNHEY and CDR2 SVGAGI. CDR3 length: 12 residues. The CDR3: CASSRRGSEAFF. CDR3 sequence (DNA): TGTGCCAGCAGCCGTCGAGGTTCTGAAGCTTTCTTT.

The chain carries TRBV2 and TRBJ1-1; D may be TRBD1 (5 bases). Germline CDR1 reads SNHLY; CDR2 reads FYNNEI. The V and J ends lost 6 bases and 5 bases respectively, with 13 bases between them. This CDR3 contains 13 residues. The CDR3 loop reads CASRAQGGTEAFF. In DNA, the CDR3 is TGTGCCAGCAGGGCTCAGGGTGGAACTGAAGCTTTCTTT. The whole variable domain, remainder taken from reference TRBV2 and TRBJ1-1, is EPEVTQTPSHQVTQMGQEVILRCVPISNHLYFYWYRQILGQKVEFLVSFYNNEISEKSEIFDDQFSVERPDGSNFTLKIRSTKLEDSAMYFCASRAQGGTEAFFGQGTRLTVV.

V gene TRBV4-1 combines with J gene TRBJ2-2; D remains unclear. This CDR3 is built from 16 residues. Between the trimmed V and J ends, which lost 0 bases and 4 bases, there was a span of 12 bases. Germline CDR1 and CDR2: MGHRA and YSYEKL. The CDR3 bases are TGCGCCAGCAGCCAAGACCCCCTAGGAAGCACCGGGGAGCTGTTTTTT. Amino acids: CASSQDPLGSTGELFF.

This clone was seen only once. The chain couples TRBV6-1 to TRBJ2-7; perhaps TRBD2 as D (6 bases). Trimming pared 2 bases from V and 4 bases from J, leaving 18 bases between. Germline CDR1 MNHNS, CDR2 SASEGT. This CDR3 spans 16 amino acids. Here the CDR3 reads CASSEREGSAGYEQYF. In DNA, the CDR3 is TGTGCCAGCAGTGAAAGGGAAGGGTCGGCGGGGTACGAGCAGTACTTC.

The CDR3 here is CASSLDRATYNEQFF. Here the CDR3 DNA reads TGTGCCAGCAGTTTAGACAGGGCCACCTACAATGAGCAGTTCTTC. The chain couples TRBV27 to TRBJ2-1; 7 bases fit TRBD1. The CDR3 spans 15 residues. The junction had 3 bases not matched to a gene; V was cut back by 2 bases and J by 2 bases. Germline loops: CDR1 MNHEY, CDR2 SMNVEV (reference sequence).

The DNA for the CDR3 is TGTGCCAGCTCAGCCGGGACAGGCCGAACCCAAGAGACCCAGTACTTC. Amino acids: CASSAGTGRTQETQYF. This chain links TRBV18 with TRBJ2-5, with 8 bases that match TRBD1. Germline V lookup: CDR1 KGHSH, CDR2 LQKENI. Trimming removed 5 bases from V and 1 base from J; junction bases left unmatched: 9. There are 16 residues in the CDR3.

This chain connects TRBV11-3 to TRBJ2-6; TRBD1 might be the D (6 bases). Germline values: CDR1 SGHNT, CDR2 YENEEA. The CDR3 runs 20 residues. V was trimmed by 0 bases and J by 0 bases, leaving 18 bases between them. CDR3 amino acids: CASSLDPARGSLSGANVLTF. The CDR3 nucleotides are TGTGCCAGCAGCTTAGATCCCGCCAGGGGATCCCTCTCTGGGGCCAACGTCCTGACTTTC.

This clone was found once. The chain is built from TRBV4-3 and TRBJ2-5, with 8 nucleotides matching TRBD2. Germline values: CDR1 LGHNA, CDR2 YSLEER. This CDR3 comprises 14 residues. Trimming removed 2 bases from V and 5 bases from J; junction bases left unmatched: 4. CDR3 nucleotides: TGCGCCAGCAGCCAAAATGGCGGGGGGGAGACCCAGTACTTC. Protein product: CASSQNGGGETQYF.

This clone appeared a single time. In DNA, the CDR3 is TGCGCCAGCAGCCAAGATACTCAGGGTGGTGAAAAACTGTTTTTT. This translates into CASSQDTQGGEKLFF. V and J are TRBV4-1 and TRBJ1-4, with D possibly being TRBD1 (5 bases). The CDR3 is 15 residues long. V gave up 0 bases and J gave up 7 bases, with 12 bases separating them. Germline V lookup: CDR1 MGHRA, CDR2 YSYEKL.

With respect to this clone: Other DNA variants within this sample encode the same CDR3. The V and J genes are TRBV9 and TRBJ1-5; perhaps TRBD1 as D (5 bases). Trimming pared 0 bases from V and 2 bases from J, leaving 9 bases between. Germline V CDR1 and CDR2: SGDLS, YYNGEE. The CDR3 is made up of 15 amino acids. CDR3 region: CASSVGPGGNQPQHF. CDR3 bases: TGTGCCAGCAGCGTAGGGCCGGGGGGCAATCAGCCCCAGCATTTT.

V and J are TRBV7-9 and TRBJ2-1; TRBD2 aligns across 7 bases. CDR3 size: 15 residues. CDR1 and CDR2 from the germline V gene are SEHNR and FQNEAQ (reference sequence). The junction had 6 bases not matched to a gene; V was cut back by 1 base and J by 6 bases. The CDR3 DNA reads TGTGCCAGCAGCTTAGGGAGCGGGGCATTCAATGAGCAGTTCTTC. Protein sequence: CASSLGSGAFNEQFF.

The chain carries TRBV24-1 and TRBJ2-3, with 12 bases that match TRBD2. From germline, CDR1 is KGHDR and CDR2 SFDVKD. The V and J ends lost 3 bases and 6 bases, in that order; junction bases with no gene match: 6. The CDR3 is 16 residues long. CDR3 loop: CATSDTLAGGGDTQYF. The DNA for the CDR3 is TGTGCCACCAGTGATACACTAGCGGGAGGAGGGGATACGCAGTATTTT.

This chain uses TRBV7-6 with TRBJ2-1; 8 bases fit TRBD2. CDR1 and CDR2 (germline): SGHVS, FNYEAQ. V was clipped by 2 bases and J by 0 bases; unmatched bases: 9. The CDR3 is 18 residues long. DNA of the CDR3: TGTGCCAGCAGCTTACCCCCGGTGCGGGGGGTCTCCTACAATGAGCAGTTCTTC. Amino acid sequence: CASSLPPVRGVSYNEQFF. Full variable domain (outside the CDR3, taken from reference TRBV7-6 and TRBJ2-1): GAGVSQSPRYKVTKRGQDVALRCDPISGHVSLYWYRQALGQGPEFLTYFNYEAQQDKSGLPNDRFSAERPEGSISTLTIQRTEQRDSAMYRCASSLPPVRGVSYNEQFFGPGTRLTVL.

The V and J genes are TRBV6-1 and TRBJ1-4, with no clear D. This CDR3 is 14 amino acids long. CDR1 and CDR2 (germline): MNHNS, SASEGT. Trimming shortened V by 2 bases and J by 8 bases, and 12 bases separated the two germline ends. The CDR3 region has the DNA TGTGCCAGCAGTGAACGCGGGTTTGGCGAAAAACTGTTTTTT. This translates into CASSERGFGEKLFF.

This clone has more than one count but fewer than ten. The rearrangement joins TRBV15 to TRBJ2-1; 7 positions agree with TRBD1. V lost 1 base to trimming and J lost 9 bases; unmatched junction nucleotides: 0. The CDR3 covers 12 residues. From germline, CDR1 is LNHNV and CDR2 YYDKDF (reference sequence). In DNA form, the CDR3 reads TGTGCCACCAGCAGAGCAGGGGGTGAGCAGTTCTTC. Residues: CATSRAGGEQFF. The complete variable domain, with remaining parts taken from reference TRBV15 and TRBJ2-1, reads DAMVIQNPRYQVTQFGKPVTLSCSQTLNHNVMYWYQQKSSQAPKLLFHYYDKDFNNEADTPDNFQSRRPNTSFCFLDIRSPGLGDTAMYLCATSRAGGEQFFGPGTRLTVL.

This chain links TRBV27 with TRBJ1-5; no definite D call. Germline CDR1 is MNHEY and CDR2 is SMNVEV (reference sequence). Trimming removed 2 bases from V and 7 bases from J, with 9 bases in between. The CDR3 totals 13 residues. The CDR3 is CASSLQEGQPQHF. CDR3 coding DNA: TGTGCCAGCAGTTTACAAGAGGGCCAGCCCCAGCATTTT.

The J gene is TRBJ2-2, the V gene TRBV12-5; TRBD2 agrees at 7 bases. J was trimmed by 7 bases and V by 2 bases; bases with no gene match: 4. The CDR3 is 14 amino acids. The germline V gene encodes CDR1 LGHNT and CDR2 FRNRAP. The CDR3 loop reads CASGLNSGHGELFF. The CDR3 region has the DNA TGTGCTAGTGGTTTGAATAGCGGGCACGGGGAGCTGTTTTTT. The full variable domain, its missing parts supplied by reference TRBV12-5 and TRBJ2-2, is DARVTQTPRHKVTEMGQEVTMRCQPILGHNTVFWYRQTMMQGLELLAYFRNRAPLDDSGMPKDRFSAEMPDATLATLKIQPSEPRDSAVYFCASGLNSGHGELFFGEGSRLTVL.

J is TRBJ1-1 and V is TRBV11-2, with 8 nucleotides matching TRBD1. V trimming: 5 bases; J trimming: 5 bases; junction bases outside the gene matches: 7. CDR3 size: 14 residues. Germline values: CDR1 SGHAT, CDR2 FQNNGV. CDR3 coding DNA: TGTGCCAGCAGCGCACAGGGGGGCTTGACTGAAGCTTTCTTT. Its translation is CASSAQGGLTEAFF.